Sequencing of this TCR beta chain was carried out in a study of CD8+CD57+ T cells in acquired aplastic anemia. Profiling of TCR beta VDJ combinations and CDR3 sequences used genomic DNA as template. One entry per CDR3 protein, called by TCRdb with MiXCR from the reads. The data hold fewer than 200,000 distinct CDR3 sequences, with 40% to 50% observed a single time. Study-wide findings and caveats: A set of twenty-nine CD8+ CDR3 sequences was shared between patients and controls, and these sequences appeared highly expressed in patients.

Patients included in sequencing had previously demonstrated CD8+CD57+ cell expansion by flow cytometry. Acquired aplastic anemia of severe grade affected all patients. Details on this clonotype: Antigen specificity is unknown.

The germline V gene encodes CDR1 MGHDK and CDR2 SYGVNS. CDR3 length: 15 amino acids. V lost 11 bases and J 4 bases, leaving 22 bases between the germline ends. This sequence joins TRBV25-1 and TRBJ2-3; D unclear. The receptor was derived from a human donor with aplastic anemia. Specimen: sorted CD4+, CD8+, or CD8+CD57+ T cells (not recorded which) from PBMCs. The CDR3 DNA is TGTGCCTGCACGAGCCGGACGGATACTTCAGATACGCAGTATTTT. Residues: CACTSRTDTSDTQYF.